This TCR beta chain was profiled in a study of blood T cell repertoires in COVID-19. Study information: T cells, B-cell-depleted T cells, or PBMCs provided the cDNA or gDNA that served as material.

The V and J ends lost 1 base and 4 bases respectively, with 9 bases between them. This CDR3 is 14 amino acids long. Germline V gene data show CDR1 as SGHKS and CDR2 as YYEKEE (reference sequence). The data were produced by immunoSEQ multiplex PCR, yet TCRdb's version contains in-frame clones alone and is incomplete. The data contain about 59,000 clones, about 70% of them singletons. The TCR comes from a woman in her seventies with acute or convalescent COVID-19. The sequencing input was peripheral blood. This chain connects TRBV5-5 to TRBJ1-5, with D tentatively TRBD1 (5 bases). The CDR3 DNA is TGTGCCAGCAGCTTGCCCAGGGATAATCAGCCCCAGCATTTT. Translated: CASSLPRDNQPQHF.